One T cell receptor beta chain is described in this entry. Additional DNA sequences in this sample encode the identical CDR3. This entry comes from a study of graft-versus-host responses after intestinal transplantation. Libraries were prepared by immunoSEQ multiplex PCR; TCRdb keeps only in-frame clonotypes and omits some of them. The sample lists 95,000 or so clones; 90% were seen once. The sequences come from PBMCs, collected about 450 days after intestinal transplant. The receptor's source is a human patient who received an intestinal transplant, so some T cells may come from the graft donor.

CDR3 in amino acids: CASSLAPVEGARGYTF. The CDR3 DNA reads TGTGCCAGCAGCTTAGCTCCGGTTGAGGGGGCTCGTGGCTACACCTTC. This sequence joins TRBV7-4 and TRBJ1-2, with 7 nucleotides matching TRBD1. The germline V gene encodes CDR1 SGHVT and CDR2 SQSDAQ. Trimming at V came to 0 bases and at J to 7 bases, leaving 11 bases not matched to a gene. This CDR3 spans 16 amino acids.